The sequence of this T cell receptor (beta chain) was determined in a study of T cell responses to AZD1222 COVID-19 vaccine. V was shortened by 1 base and J by 6 bases, with 9 bases between the two germline ends. The CDR3 totals 13 residues. Germline loops: CDR1 SGHTA, CDR2 FQGNSA. The data were produced by immunoSEQ multiplex PCR, yet TCRdb's version contains in-frame clones alone and is incomplete. Here the sample spans around 190,000 clones, 90% to 95% being singletons. The V call is TRBV7-2, the J call TRBJ1-1; the D is unclear. Source: peripheral blood, taken 28 days after the second AZD1222 dose. The source is an adult who received the AZD1222 COVID-19 vaccine. DNA of the CDR3: TGTGCCAGCAGCTTAGTAAACGTCCCTGAAGCTTTCTTT. This sequence encodes CASSLVNVPEAFF.